This is a list of T cell receptor beta chains from one sample in a study of blood T cell repertoires in COVID-19. TCRdb keeps only in-frame clones here, not all; method: immunoSEQ multiplex PCR. The data contain around 26,000 clones, about 88% of them seen just once; the ten biggest clones take up around 4.6%. Sequenced input: peripheral blood. Receptor source: a man aged 70 or older with active COVID-19. The CDR3 runs from the conserved cysteine through the conserved F or W. The order of the fields is CDR3 protein, CDR3 DNA, clone size, D gene, V gene, J gene, CDR3 length. The D gene is left open where the match is weak. Not every row has a clone size; where given, it reads once, few, many or a size class.

CDR3: CAISGTGEEDMNTEAFF
DNA: TGTGCCATCAGTGGGACAGGGGAGGAGGACATGAACACTGAAGCTTTCTTT
size: NA
D: TRBD1
V: TRBV10-3
J: TRBJ1-1
length: 17

CDR3: CASSSTGGKDTQYF
DNA: TGTGCCAGCAGCTCGACAGGGGGCAAAGATACGCAGTATTTT
size: NA
D: TRBD1
V: TRBV5-8
J: TRBJ2-3
length: 14

CDR3: CASSSDRGNTGELFF
DNA: TGTGCCAGCAGCTCAGACAGGGGCAACACCGGGGAGCTGTTTTTT
size: NA
D: TRBD1
V: TRBV11-3
J: TRBJ2-2
length: 15

CDR3: CASSLAGSPTDTQYF
DNA: TGTGCCAGCAGCTTGGCCGGGAGCCCCACAGATACGCAGTATTTT
size: NA
D: NA
V: TRBV5-6
J: TRBJ2-3
length: 15

CDR3: CASRSPGESGANVLTF
DNA: TGTGCCAGCAGAAGCCCAGGGGAGTCTGGGGCCAACGTCCTGACTTTC
size: NA
D: NA
V: TRBV28
J: TRBJ2-6
length: 16

CDR3: CASSGGLYNSPLHF
DNA: TGTGCCAGCAGTGGAGGACTGTATAATTCACCCCTCCACTTT
size: NA
D: NA
V: TRBV2
J: TRBJ1-6
length: 14

CDR3: CASRLGGSGRGYTF
DNA: TGTGCCAGCCGCCTCGGGGGTTCGGGCCGTGGCTACACCTTC
size: NA
D: NA
V: TRBV6-2/TRBV6-3
J: TRBJ1-2
length: 14

CDR3: CASSNGGRSHTIYF
DNA: TGTGCCAGCAGCAACGGAGGACGGAGCCACACCATATATTTT
size: NA
D: NA
V: TRBV9
J: TRBJ1-3
length: 14

CDR3: CASSLSGTVAYEQYF
DNA: TGTGCCAGCAGCTTATCCGGGACAGTAGCCTACGAGCAGTACTTC
size: NA
D: TRBD1
V: TRBV7-9
J: TRBJ2-7
length: 15

CDR3: CASSVRSGNHYNEQFF
DNA: TGTGCCAGCAGCGTACGCTCAGGGAATCACTACAATGAGCAGTTCTTC
size: NA
D: NA
V: TRBV9
J: TRBJ2-1
length: 16

CDR3: CASSLAPGGFPYEQYF
DNA: TGTGCCAGCAGCTTAGCGCCGGGGGGCTTTCCCTACGAGCAGTACTTC
size: NA
D: NA
V: TRBV7-9
J: TRBJ2-7
length: 16

CDR3: CASSQTGSQPQHF
DNA: TGCGCCAGCAGCCAAACAGGGAGCCAGCCCCAGCATTTT
size: NA
D: NA
V: TRBV4-3
J: TRBJ1-5
length: 13

CDR3: CASRLGQRGLETQYF
DNA: TGTGCCAGCAGGCTAGGACAGCGGGGGTTAGAGACCCAGTACTTC
size: large
D: TRBD2
V: TRBV3-1/TRBV3-2
J: TRBJ2-5
length: 15

CDR3: CASSPRLAGGTFNEQFF
DNA: TGTGCCAGCAGCCCCCGTCTAGCGGGGGGGACGTTCAATGAGCAGTTCTTC
size: NA
D: TRBD2
V: TRBV11-2
J: TRBJ2-1
length: 17

CDR3: CASSLPRTGTYYGYTF
DNA: TGTGCCAGCTCACTCCCTCGAACAGGAACCTACTATGGCTACACCTTC
size: NA
D: NA
V: TRBV18
J: TRBJ1-2
length: 16

CDR3: CASSLQVGSGTSVSPRAYEQYF
DNA: TGTGCCAGCAGTCTCCAGGTGGGTTCCGGGACTAGCGTCAGCCCCAGGGCCTACGAGCAGTACTTC
size: once
D: TRBD2
V: TRBV6-6
J: TRBJ2-7
length: 22

CDR3: CASSQATLYSGNTIYF
DNA: TGCGCCAGCAGCCAGGCGACTCTCTACTCTGGAAACACCATATATTTT
size: NA
D: NA
V: TRBV4-3
J: TRBJ1-3
length: 16

CDR3: CASSGERTGLQETQYF
DNA: TGTGCCAGCAGCGGAGAACGGACAGGTCTCCAAGAGACCCAGTACTTC
size: NA
D: TRBD1
V: TRBV9
J: TRBJ2-5
length: 16

CDR3: CSVSEGTGDQPQHF
DNA: TGCAGCGTCAGCGAAGGGACAGGGGATCAGCCCCAGCATTTT
size: NA
D: TRBD1
V: TRBV29-1
J: TRBJ1-5
length: 14

CDR3: CASSARENTEAFF
DNA: TGTGCCAGCAGCGCCCGGGAGAACACTGAAGCTTTCTTT
size: NA
D: NA
V: TRBV7-8
J: TRBJ1-1
length: 13

CDR3: CASSAVAGDQETQYF
DNA: TGTGCCAGCAGCGCCGTAGCGGGGGACCAAGAGACCCAGTACTTC
size: NA
D: TRBD2
V: TRBV5-4
J: TRBJ2-5
length: 15

CDR3: CASSPGLAGATDTQYF
DNA: TGTGCCAGCTCACCAGGGCTAGCGGGGGCCACAGATACGCAGTATTTT
size: NA
D: TRBD2
V: TRBV18
J: TRBJ2-3
length: 16

CDR3: CASSQDPGSPAFF
DNA: TGCGCCAGCAGCCAAGATCCTGGTAGCCCAGCTTTCTTT
size: NA
D: NA
V: TRBV4-1
J: TRBJ1-1
length: 13

CDR3: CASSYRGQATGELFF
DNA: TGTGCCAGCAGTTATCGAGGACAGGCCACCGGGGAGCTGTTTTTT
size: NA
D: TRBD1
V: TRBV6-6
J: TRBJ2-2
length: 15

CDR3: CASSFGVRQSYGYTF
DNA: TGTGCCAGCAGTTTTGGCGTTAGACAGTCCTATGGCTACACCTTC
size: NA
D: NA
V: TRBV28
J: TRBJ1-2
length: 15

CDR3: CASSLLLAGVVNTGELFF
DNA: TGTGCCAGCAGCTTGCTACTAGCGGGGGTTGTAAACACCGGGGAGCTGTTTTTT
size: NA
D: TRBD2
V: TRBV5-6
J: TRBJ2-2
length: 18

CDR3: CASSVESGAYEQYF
DNA: TGTGCCAGCAGCGTAGAATCAGGGGCCTACGAGCAGTACTTC
size: NA
D: NA
V: TRBV9
J: TRBJ2-7
length: 14

CDR3: CASSSGRGGREETQYF
DNA: TGTGCCAGCAGCTCCGGACGGGGGGGCCGAGAAGAGACCCAGTACTTC
size: NA
D: TRBD2
V: TRBV5-8
J: TRBJ2-5
length: 16

CDR3: CAWSVRGNQPQHF
DNA: TGTGCCTGGAGTGTACGGGGCAATCAGCCCCAGCATTTT
size: NA
D: NA
V: TRBV30
J: TRBJ1-5
length: 13

CDR3: CASSYYGKGKAYEQYF
DNA: TGTGCCAGCAGTTATTATGGTAAGGGGAAGGCCTACGAGCAGTACTTC
size: few
D: NA
V: TRBV6-2/TRBV6-3
J: TRBJ2-7
length: 16

CDR3: CASSLAARNTIYF
DNA: TGTGCCAGCAGCTTAGCAGCGAGAAACACCATATATTTT
size: NA
D: NA
V: TRBV7-6
J: TRBJ1-3
length: 13

CDR3: CASSLTGANYGYTF
DNA: TGCGCCAGCAGTCTGACAGGCGCTAACTATGGCTACACCTTC
size: NA
D: NA
V: TRBV5-1
J: TRBJ1-2
length: 14

CDR3: CASSFYRGRASPLHF
DNA: TGTGCCAGCAGCTTCTACAGGGGGCGGGCTTCGCCCCTCCACTTT
size: NA
D: TRBD1
V: TRBV11-1
J: TRBJ1-6
length: 15

CDR3: CTSSQAPLFDNEQFF
DNA: TGCACCAGCAGCCAAGCTCCCTTGTTCGACAATGAGCAGTTCTTC
size: NA
D: NA
V: TRBV1
J: TRBJ2-1
length: 15

CDR3: CASSQSGTGYYEQYF
DNA: TGTGCCAGCAGCCAGTCCGGGACAGGGTACTACGAGCAGTACTTC
size: NA
D: TRBD1
V: TRBV5-5
J: TRBJ2-7
length: 15